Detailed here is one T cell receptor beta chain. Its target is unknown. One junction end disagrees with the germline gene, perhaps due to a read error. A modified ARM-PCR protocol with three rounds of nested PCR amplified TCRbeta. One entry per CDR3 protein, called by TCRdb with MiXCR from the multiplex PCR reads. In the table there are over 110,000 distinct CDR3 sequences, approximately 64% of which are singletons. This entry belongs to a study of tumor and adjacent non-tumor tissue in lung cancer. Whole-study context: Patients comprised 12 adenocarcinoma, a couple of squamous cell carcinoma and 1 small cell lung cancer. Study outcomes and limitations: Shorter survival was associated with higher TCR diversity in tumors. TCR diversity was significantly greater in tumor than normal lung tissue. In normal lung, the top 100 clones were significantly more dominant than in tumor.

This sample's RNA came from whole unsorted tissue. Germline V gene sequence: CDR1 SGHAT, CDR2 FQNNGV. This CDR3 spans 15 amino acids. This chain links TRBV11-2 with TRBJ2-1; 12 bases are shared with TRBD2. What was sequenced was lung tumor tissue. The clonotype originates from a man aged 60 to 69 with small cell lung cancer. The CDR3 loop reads CASSLLAGGLNKQSF. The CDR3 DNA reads TGTGCCAGCAGCTTACTAGCGGGAGGGCTCAATAAGCAGTCCTTC.